These 20 T cell receptor beta chains originate from one sample sequenced in a study of blood T cell repertoires in COVID-19 (TCRdb year 2020). Library creation used the immunoSEQ multiplex PCR assay. The source is immuneACCESS, and TCRdb retained only in-frame sequences with V and J called. Part of the clones is not carried over; for the studies checked, unresolved V genes explain less than half of this, and the remainder is unexplained. The sample yields over 60,000 clones; around 86% were counted once. Roughly 10% of the sample goes to the ten largest clones. Sequencing was carried out using peripheral blood. These receptor sequences come from a man aged 65-85 years with active or convalescent COVID-19.

This CDR3 reads CASSFGWRTEAFF. CDR3 DNA: TGTGCCAGCAGTTTTGGGTGGAGGACTGAAGCTTTCTTT. The J gene is TRBJ1-1, the V gene TRBV27; D remains unclear. This CDR3 spans 13 amino acids. Per germline, CDR1 MNHEY and CDR2 SMNVEV (reference sequence). V lost 3 bases, J lost 5 bases, and 10 bases lay in between.

The chain combines TRBV27 with TRBJ2-7, with a weak D call TRBD2 (6 bases). CDR1 and CDR2 (germline): MNHEY, SMNVEV (reference sequence). The CDR3 runs to 13 residues. V lost 11 bases to trimming and J lost 4 bases, with 18 bases between them. CDR3 bases: TGTGCCCCAAGATCCCGGGGGAGATACGAGCAGTACTTC. It specifies CAPRSRGRYEQYF.

The DNA of the CDR3 is TGTGCCTGGAGCGGGGGGCCAGGAGATACGCAGTATTTT. Its protein product is CAWSGGPGDTQYF. The chain uses TRBV30 and TRBJ2-3, with a tentative D call TRBD2 (7 bases). The germline V gene encodes CDR1 GTSNPN and CDR2 SVGIG (reference sequence). Between the trimmed V and J ends, which lost 3 bases and 5 bases, there was a span of 12 bases. This CDR3 contains 13 residues. The full variable domain, completed using reference TRBV30 and TRBJ2-3, is SQTIHQWPATLVQPVGSPLSLECTVEGTSNPNLYWYRQAAGRGLQLLFYSVGIGQISSEVPQNLSASRPQDRQFILSSKKLLLSDSGFYLCAWSGGPGDTQYFGPGTRLTVL.

The chain is built from TRBV6-6 and TRBJ1-1; D not resolved. With 2 bases removed from V and 4 bases from J, the gap between germline ends came to 8 bases. The germline V gene encodes CDR1 MNHNY and CDR2 SVGAGI (reference sequence). The CDR3 spans 13 residues. The CDR3 nucleotides are TGTGCCAGCAGTTACCCCCCAGGCACTGAAGCTTTCTTT. It is translated as CASSYPPGTEAFF.

The chain is built from TRBV2 and TRBJ1-1; the match to TRBD1 covers 8 bases. The CDR3 loop spans 17 amino acids. CDR1 SNHLY and CDR2 FYNNEI come from the germline V gene. V lost 5 bases to trimming and J lost 4 bases; unmatched junction nucleotides: 15. CDR3 loop: CASSYTGTGLGATEAFF. The DNA of the CDR3 is TGTGCCAGCAGTTATACCGGGACAGGCTTGGGGGCCACTGAAGCTTTCTTT. Full variable domain (remainder filled in from reference TRBV2 and TRBJ1-1): EPEVTQTPSHQVTQMGQEVILRCVPISNHLYFYWYRQILGQKVEFLVSFYNNEISEKSEIFDDQFSVERPDGSNFTLKIRSTKLEDSAMYFCASSYTGTGLGATEAFFGQGTRLTVV.

V and J are TRBV19 and TRBJ1-4; D unresolved. CDR1 and CDR2 from the germline V gene are LNHDA and SQIVND (reference sequence). Deletions cut 9 bases from V and 5 bases from J, with 16 bases between. This CDR3 is built from 14 residues. CDR3 in DNA: TGTGCCAGCGGAGGTCGACGGAGGAATGAAAAACTGTTTTTT. As protein: CASGGRRRNEKLFF.

The J gene is TRBJ2-3, the V gene TRBV7-3, with 8 nucleotides matching TRBD1. Germline CDR1 reads SGHTA; CDR2 reads FQGTGA. V was pared by 4 bases and J by 1 base, with 7 bases of the junction left unmatched. CDR3 length: 16 amino acids. The CDR3, as DNA: TGTGCCAGCAGCTCGCAGGGGGCTGGGGGCACAGATACGCAGTATTTT. Its protein product is CASSSQGAGGTDTQYF.

This chain joins TRBV19 and TRBJ1-4; D is possibly TRBD1 (6 bases). Looked up from germline, CDR1 is LNHDA and CDR2 is SQIVND (reference sequence). The CDR3 sequence is 15 residues long. Between the trimmed V and J ends, which lost 6 bases and 3 bases, there was a span of 14 bases. This CDR3 is CASSPLGAANEKLFF. Written as DNA, the CDR3 is TGTGCCAGTAGCCCTCTGGGGGCCGCTAATGAAAAACTGTTTTTT. Drawing the rest from reference TRBV19 and TRBJ1-4, the complete variable domain is DGGITQSPKYLFRKEGQNVTLSCEQNLNHDAMYWYRQDPGQGLRLIYYSQIVNDFQKGDIAEGYSVSREKKESFPLTVTSAQKNPTAFYLCASSPLGAANEKLFFGSGTQLSVL.

The V call is TRBV29-1, the J call TRBJ2-1; D remains ambiguous. The CDR3 is made up of 14 amino acids. V was trimmed by 2 bases and J by 0 bases, leaving 8 bases between them. Germline V gives CDR1 SQVTM, CDR2 ANQGSEA. The CDR3 DNA follows: TGCAGCGTTGAATGGAGCAGCTCCTACAATGAGCAGTTCTTC. It translates to CSVEWSSSYNEQFF.

This clone was observed a single time. Here the CDR3 reads CASSFGQGMTYTQYF. The DNA for the CDR3 is TGTGCCAGCAGCTTCGGACAGGGGATGACATATACGCAGTATTTT. V gene TRBV5-5 combines with J gene TRBJ2-3, with TRBD1 matching over 9 bases. CDR1 is SGHKS, CDR2 YYEKEE, per germline (reference sequence). This CDR3 comprises 15 residues. Trimming took 2 bases from V and 7 from J; bases not matched to a gene: 8.

This clone has a handful of counts. The V and J genes are TRBV10-2 and TRBJ2-1, with D hard to call. CDR1 is WSHSY, CDR2 SAAADI, per germline. The CDR3 is 15 residues long. Deletions cut 7 bases from V and 0 bases from J, with 13 bases between. The CDR3 bases are TGCGCCAGCAAATACGGGTTAAGCTCCTACAATGAGCAGTTCTTC. Translation: CASKYGLSSYNEQFF.

This clone occurred once. The chain is built from TRBV28 and TRBJ1-2, with 7 positions matching TRBD1. The germline V gene has CDR1 MDHEN and CDR2 SYDVKM. V lost 4 bases to trimming and J lost 2 bases; unmatched junction nucleotides: 1. The CDR3 sequence is 13 residues long. The CDR3 nucleotides are TGTGCCAGCAGTTGGGGACAGAACTATGGCTACACCTTC. Its translation is CASSWGQNYGYTF.

This clone occurred a few times. This rearrangement joins TRBV6-5 to TRBJ1-5; 7 bases agree with TRBD1. Germline V lookup: CDR1 MNHEY, CDR2 SVGAGI. CDR3 length: 13 residues. V dropped 8 bases and J dropped 3; count of bases not matched to a gene: 4. The CDR3: CASRDSPNQPQHF. The DNA of the CDR3 is TGTGCCAGCCGGGACAGTCCCAATCAGCCCCAGCATTTT.

The chain employs TRBV18 and TRBJ2-4; TRBD1 aligns across 8 bases. CDR3 length: 14 residues. The V and J ends lost 0 bases and 8 bases, in that order; junction bases with no gene match: 3. Germline CDR1 reads KGHSH; CDR2 reads LQKENI. This CDR3 reads CASSPPGQAHIQYF. The CDR3 nucleotides read TGTGCCAGCTCACCACCGGGACAGGCGCACATTCAGTACTTC.

This chain's CDR3 is CSASPGGGKKLFF. The CDR3 bases are TGCAGTGCTAGTCCAGGGGGCGGGAAAAAACTGTTTTTT. The rearrangement uses TRBV20-1 and TRBJ1-4; 8 bases are a match to TRBD1. The CDR3 has 13 amino acids. V shed 3 bases, J shed 9 bases, and the junction held 6 bases outside the gene matches. CDR1 DFQATT and CDR2 SNEGSKA come from the germline V gene (reference sequence).

Comment on this clone: This same CDR3 is encoded by further DNA sequences in the sample. This CDR3 is CASSPGLNTEAFF. DNA of the CDR3: TGTGCCAGCAGCCCAGGGTTGAACACTGAAGCTTTCTTT. The rearrangement joins TRBV6-5 to TRBJ1-1, with a weak D call TRBD1 (5 bases). The V gene's germline CDR1 is MNHEY and CDR2 SVGAGI. The V end lost 6 bases, the J end lost 0 bases, and 8 bases lay between the germline ends. This CDR3 has 13 amino acids.

CDR3 loop: CAISEVSGDKTQYGYTF. CDR3 bases: TGTGCCATCAGTGAAGTCTCTGGGGACAAGACCCAATATGGCTACACCTTC. The chain combines TRBV10-3 with TRBJ1-2, with D possibly being TRBD1 (6 bases). Trimming took off 3 bases at V and 5 bases at J, with 22 bases between the two ends. The germline V gene encodes CDR1 ENHRY and CDR2 SYGVKD. CDR3 length equals 17 residues.

This sequence joins TRBV4-2 and TRBJ2-1, with TRBD2 identical over 13 bases. V shed 1 base, J shed 7 bases, and the junction held 4 bases outside the gene matches. The germline V gene encodes CDR1 LGHNA and CDR2 YNFKEQ. The CDR3 is 16 amino acids. The DNA of the CDR3 is TGTGCCAGCAGCCAAGGTCGACTAGCGGGAGGAAATGAGCAGTTCTTC. Amino acid sequence: CASSQGRLAGGNEQFF.

V and J are TRBV4-2 and TRBJ2-1; D not certain. Germline V gives CDR1 LGHNA, CDR2 YNFKEQ. CDR3 length: 15 residues. The V gene lost 6 bases and the J gene lost 5 bases, with 17 bases spanning the gap. The DNA for the CDR3 is TGTGCCAGCAGTGAGACTGCACTCCTAAACAATGAGCAGTTCTTC. It encodes CASSETALLNNEQFF.

V gene TRBV5-1 combines with J gene TRBJ2-7; weak D call: TRBD1 (6 bases). V lost 0 bases and J 6 bases, leaving 19 bases between the germline ends. This CDR3 is built from 16 residues. CDR1 is SGHRS, CDR2 YFSETQ, per germline. The CDR3 region is CASSLAANQGTGEQYF. The CDR3 DNA reads as TGCGCCAGCAGCTTGGCGGCCAATCAGGGGACCGGCGAGCAGTACTTC.